The T cell receptor beta chain under discussion was sequenced for a study of cytomegalovirus exposure and HLA in healthy donors. Study findings and constraints: In a later analysis, the majority of CMV-associated beta chains seemingly showed HLA restriction.

Of note for this clone: Antigen unknown.

Germline CDR1 SSHAT, CDR2 FNYEAQ (reference sequence). J was trimmed by 6 bases and V by 5 bases; bases with no gene match: 7. CDR3 length equals 14 residues. Amplification used 60 Vbeta primers and 13 Jbeta primers. Measured with immunoSEQ multiplex PCR; TCRdb has only the in-frame clones, and not every one. Here the sample spans some 150,000 clones, 60% to 85% being singletons. Healthy bone marrow donors made up the donors. While unrecorded immune exposures were likely, the donors were nominally healthy when sampled. Sample: PBMCs. The rearrangement uses TRBV7-7 and TRBJ2-7, with 10 bases matching TRBD1. The source is a man aged 25 to 40 in good health and CMV-seropositive. This CDR3 reads CASSPGTGVGEQYF. CDR3 DNA: TGTGCCAGCAGCCCCGGGACAGGGGTGGGCGAGCAGTACTTC.